The 8 T cell receptor beta chains below all came from one sample that was sequenced in a study of T cell responses to AZD1222 COVID-19 vaccine. Using immunoSEQ multiplex PCR, the repertoire was profiled, and TCRdb retains in-frame clones only, with some absent. The data contain roughly 100,000 clones, around nine tenths of them seen just once; the ten biggest clones take up roughly 3.3%. The material was peripheral blood, obtained 28 days after the second dose of the MenACWY control vaccine. The receptors shown here come from an adult who received the MenACWY meningococcal vaccine as a control.

This clone has just one count. The chain couples TRBV7-2 to TRBJ1-1; the D gene is possibly TRBD1 (5 bases). The germline V and J ends were trimmed by 1 base and 11 bases, with 11 bases remaining between them. The CDR3 runs 12 residues. Per the germline V gene, CDR1 is SGHTA and CDR2 is FQGNSA. CDR3 loop: CASSLGQGHAFF. As DNA, the CDR3 is TGTGCCAGCAGCTTAGGTCAGGGCCACGCTTTCTTT. Complete variable domain (other parts from reference TRBV7-2 and TRBJ1-1): GAGVSQSPSNKVTEKGKDVELRCDPISGHTALYWYRQSLGQGLEFLIYFQGNSAPDKSGLPSDRFSAERTGGSVSTLTIQRTQQEDSAVYLCASSLGQGHAFFGQGTRLTVV.

This chain joins TRBV11-3 and TRBJ2-7; perhaps TRBD2 as D (5 bases). The CDR3 covers 14 residues. Germline CDR1 reads SGHNT; CDR2 reads YENEEA. V was clipped by 1 base and J by 6 bases, with 13 bases between them. CDR3 region: CASSLGRMGSEQYF. As DNA, the CDR3 is TGTGCCAGCAGCTTAGGGAGGATGGGGTCCGAGCAGTACTTC.

The table lists this clone with a count of one. The chain links TRBV7-2 to TRBJ1-3, with 8 bases aligning to TRBD1. The CDR3 loop spans 16 amino acids. The V and J ends lost 5 bases and 3 bases, in that order; junction bases with no gene match: 9. The germline V gene has CDR1 SGHTA and CDR2 FQGNSA. Here the CDR3 reads CASSRQSGGGGNTIYF. The CDR3 bases are TGTGCCAGCAGCCGCCAGTCAGGGGGCGGTGGAAACACCATATATTTT. Complete variable domain (other parts from reference TRBV7-2 and TRBJ1-3): GAGVSQSPSNKVTEKGKDVELRCDPISGHTALYWYRQSLGQGLEFLIYFQGNSAPDKSGLPSDRFSAERTGGSVSTLTIQRTQQEDSAVYLCASSRQSGGGGNTIYFGEGSWLTVV.

The J gene is TRBJ2-1, the V gene TRBV2; perhaps TRBD2 as D (6 bases). The CDR3 runs 12 residues. The V gene lost 5 bases and the J gene lost 15 bases, with 17 bases spanning the gap. Germline lookup yields CDR1 SNHLY and CDR2 FYNNEI. The CDR3 spells CASSRDLSIVFF. CDR3 DNA: TGTGCCAGCAGTAGGGACTTGTCAATAGTGTTCTTC.

The V gene is TRBV27, the J gene TRBJ2-1; TRBD2 matches at 11 bases. This CDR3 region has 18 residues. Germline trimming cut 5 bases from V and 2 bases from J; bases unmatched to any gene: 11. Germline lookup yields CDR1 MNHEY and CDR2 SMNVEV (reference sequence). The chain's CDR3 is CASSTKGNSGGAYNEQFF. The DNA for the CDR3 is TGTGCCAGCAGTACTAAGGGAAATAGCGGGGGGGCCTACAATGAGCAGTTCTTC.

The genes are TRBV27 and TRBJ1-1, with D possibly TRBD1 on 5 matching bases. Trimming stripped 2 bases from V and 0 bases from J, with 19 bases between. The CDR3 totals 18 residues. Per the germline V gene, CDR1 is MNHEY and CDR2 is SMNVEV (reference sequence). Here the CDR3 DNA reads TGTGCCAGCAGTTTACAAAGCCCAAGGGGCCCGATGAACACTGAAGCTTTCTTT. This sequence encodes CASSLQSPRGPMNTEAFF.

The CDR3 DNA is TGTGCCAGCAGCTTAGATCTCGGGGCAGCTGGGGCCAACGTCCTGACTTTC. Residues: CASSLDLGAAGANVLTF. The V call is TRBV11-2, the J call TRBJ2-6; TRBD1 or TRBD2 may be the D gene (5 bases each). The V and J ends lost 0 bases and 2 bases respectively, with 11 bases between them. CDR1 SGHAT and CDR2 FQNNGV come from the germline V gene. CDR3 length equals 17 residues.

This clone was detected only a few times. The chain carries TRBV19 and TRBJ1-6, with TRBD1 matching 7 bases. Looked up from germline, CDR1 is LNHDA and CDR2 is SQIVND (reference sequence). This CDR3 has 17 residues. J gave up 10 bases and V 4 bases, and 16 bases lay outside the gene matches. The CDR3 DNA is TGTGCCAGTAGTACCACCCTACGGGACAGCAAAAGGTCACCCCTCCACTTT. The encoded protein is CASSTTLRDSKRSPLHF.